The rows below give T cell receptor beta chains drawn from one sample of a study of blood T cell repertoires in COVID-19. The repertoire was sequenced with immunoSEQ multiplex PCR; TCRdb's copy has only in-frame clones and lacks some. The table lists approximately 97,000 clones, over 75% of them singletons. The sample was peripheral blood. All receptors derive from a human donor in a cohort sampled during active COVID-19. Each CDR3 is given with its conserved first and last residue. D genes are given only for firm matches. Only part of the rows carry a size: once, few, many, or a class if the clone is expanded.

D	size	V	J	CDR3	DNA
TRBD1	NA	TRBV18	TRBJ1-4	CASSLDRAGTNEKLFF	TGTGCCAGCTCACTCGACAGGGCTGGGACTAATGAAAAACTGTTTTTT
TRBD2	NA	TRBV7-3	TRBJ2-3	CASSLVPSGTTDTQYF	TGTGCCAGCAGCTTAGTCCCTAGCGGGACCACAGATACGCAGTATTTT
NA	NA	TRBV9	TRBJ1-1	CASSVTRHDTEAFF	TGTGCCAGCAGCGTAACGCGGCACGACACTGAAGCTTTCTTT
NA	NA	TRBV27	TRBJ2-5	CASSLFSDPETQYF	TGTGCCAGCAGTTTATTTAGTGATCCGGAGACCCAGTACTTC
TRBD2	few	TRBV20-1	TRBJ2-1	CSASSRPAGESQFF	TGCAGTGCTAGTAGCCGCCCCGCGGGAGAGTCGCAGTTCTTC
NA	few	TRBV9	TRBJ1-2	CASSVTDRNIYGYTF	TGTGCCAGCAGCGTAACGGACAGAAACATCTATGGCTACACCTTC
NA	NA	TRBV9	TRBJ2-4	CASSDPLVDKNIQYF	TGTGCCAGCAGCGATCCACTAGTCGACAAAAACATTCAGTACTTC
NA	NA	TRBV6-4	TRBJ1-1	CASSTGTRTEAFF	TGTGCCAGCAGTACCGGGACAAGGACTGAAGCTTTCTTT
NA	NA	TRBV6-5	TRBJ2-1	CASRSDSDREFF	TGTGCCAGCAGATCTGACAGCGACCGCGAGTTCTTC
TRBD1	NA	TRBV19	TRBJ2-7	CASSISVGQGAYEQYF	TGTGCCAGTAGTATATCTGTCGGACAGGGGGCCTACGAGCAGTACTTC
NA	NA	TRBV25-1	TRBJ2-5	CASSEAVPQETQYF	TGTGCCAGCAGTGAGGCAGTACCCCAAGAGACCCAGTACTTC
TRBD1	NA	TRBV7-2	TRBJ2-4	CASSLGTVGRRAKNIQYF	TGTGCCAGCAGCTTGGGGACAGTGGGACGGAGAGCCAAAAACATTCAGTACTTC
TRBD2	NA	TRBV5-1	TRBJ2-5	CASSPQRGGETQYF	TGCGCCAGCAGCCCTCAGCGGGGAGGGGAGACCCAGTACTTC
TRBD1	NA	TRBV7-2	TRBJ1-5	CASSAQGISNQPQHF	TGTGCCAGCAGCGCACAGGGGATAAGCAATCAGCCCCAGCATTTT
NA	NA	TRBV10-3	TRBJ2-7	CAISELSGKTAYEQYF	TGTGCCATCAGTGAGCTGTCAGGGAAGACTGCCTACGAGCAGTACTTC
TRBD1	NA	TRBV2	TRBJ1-1	CASSIEGAGNTEAFF	TGTGCCAGCAGTATAGAGGGGGCCGGGAACACTGAAGCTTTCTTT
NA	NA	TRBV3-1/TRBV3-2	TRBJ1-1	CASSQEVGRAEAFF	TGTGCCAGCAGCCAAGAAGTTGGGAGAGCTGAAGCTTTCTTT
TRBD1	NA	TRBV5-1	TRBJ2-2	CASQGAWDTGELFF	TGCGCCAGCCAGGGGGCCTGGGACACCGGGGAGCTGTTTTTT
TRBD1	once	TRBV27	TRBJ1-2	CASSWTKGQLYGYTF	TGTGCCAGCAGTTGGACTAAGGGACAGCTCTATGGCTACACCTTC
TRBD2	NA	TRBV9	TRBJ2-1	CASSGLAGGRIYNEQFF	TGTGCCAGCAGCGGTCTAGCGGGAGGGCGTATCTACAATGAGCAGTTCTTC
NA	NA	TRBV23-1	TRBJ2-3	CASSQRRRIETSTDTQYF	TGCGCCAGCAGTCAACGGCGGCGCATCGAAACTAGCACAGATACGCAGTATTTT
TRBD1	NA	TRBV11-2	TRBJ2-3	CASSLTGQAGTDTQYF	TGTGCCAGCAGCTTAACCGGACAGGCGGGCACAGATACGCAGTATTTT
TRBD2	NA	TRBV6-1	TRBJ2-7	CASSGPGASGRAHEQYF	TGTGCCAGCAGTGGACCCGGGGCTAGCGGGAGGGCCCACGAGCAGTACTTC
TRBD2	once	TRBV5-4	TRBJ2-5	CASSPPGGRAETQYF	TGTGCCAGCAGCCCACCGGGGGGGCGGGCAGAGACCCAGTACTTC
NA	NA	TRBV14	TRBJ1-1	CASSPFAGDPEAFF	TGTGCCAGCAGCCCGTTCGCGGGGGATCCTGAAGCTTTCTTT
TRBD1	NA	TRBV7-2	TRBJ1-2	CASSWTPRQGAGGYTF	TGTGCCAGCAGCTGGACCCCGAGGCAGGGGGCGGGGGGCTACACCTTC
TRBD2	NA	TRBV19	TRBJ2-4	CASSPYGAGGGKNIQYF	TGTGCCAGTAGTCCATACGGGGCGGGAGGTGGCAAAAACATTCAGTACTTC
NA	NA	TRBV18	TRBJ1-3	CASSPSISGNTIYF	TGTGCCAGCTCACCGTCTATCTCCGGAAACACCATATATTTT
NA	NA	TRBV4-1	TRBJ1-1	CASSQPGDTEAFF	TGCGCCAGCAGCCAACCGGGGGACACTGAAGCTTTCTTT
NA	NA	TRBV29-1	TRBJ2-7	CSTKQGSYEQYF	TGCAGCACCAAACAGGGATCCTACGAGCAGTACTTC
TRBD2	NA	TRBV10-3	TRBJ2-3	CAISLAGGSTDTQYF	TGTGCCATCAGTCTAGCGGGGGGTAGCACAGATACGCAGTATTTT
TRBD2	NA	TRBV7-9	TRBJ2-5	CASSHRAGVRQETQYF	TGTGCCAGCAGCCATAGGGCGGGGGTGCGGCAAGAGACCCAGTACTTC
NA	few	TRBV29-1	TRBJ1-2	CSAEAEGYTF	TGCAGCGCTGAAGCGGAGGGCTACACCTTC
TRBD1	NA	TRBV11-2	TRBJ1-4	CASSLGTGYTNEKLFF	TGTGCCAGCAGCTTAGGGACAGGGTATACTAATGAAAAACTGTTTTTT
TRBD1	NA	TRBV27	TRBJ1-3	CASSRQGGPGNTIYF	TGTGCCAGCAGTCGACAGGGGGGCCCTGGAAACACCATATATTTT
NA	NA	TRBV7-2	TRBJ2-7	CASSSLAARRHEQYF	TGTGCCAGCAGCTCATTAGCGGCCAGGCGGCACGAGCAGTACTTC
NA	NA	TRBV29-1	TRBJ2-3	CSVVVAAITDTQYF	TGCAGCGTTGTGGTAGCGGCTATCACAGATACGCAGTATTTT
TRBD2	NA	TRBV6-5	TRBJ2-7	CASSYRLAGAYEQYF	TGTGCCAGCAGTTACAGGCTAGCGGGAGCCTACGAGCAGTACTTC
TRBD2	NA	TRBV20-1	TRBJ2-1	CSASSSTSGSLNEQFF	TGCAGTGCTAGTAGTTCAACAAGCGGGAGTCTCAATGAGCAGTTCTTC
TRBD2	NA	TRBV4-1	TRBJ2-7	CASSQDPTSGSFEQYF	TGCGCCAGCAGCCAAGATCCGACTAGCGGGAGTTTCGAGCAGTACTTC
TRBD1	NA	TRBV18	TRBJ1-1	CASHAKTGDTEAFF	TGTGCCAGCCACGCAAAGACAGGGGACACTGAAGCTTTCTTT
TRBD2	NA	TRBV27	TRBJ2-1	CASSKSLGLGFVHEQFF	TGTGCCAGCAGTAAAAGCCTCGGACTAGGATTTGTGCATGAGCAGTTCTTC
NA	NA	TRBV4-2	TRBJ2-1	CASSQGLGAGVYNEQFF	TGTGCCAGCAGCCAGGGCTTGGGGGCGGGGGTCTACAATGAGCAGTTCTTC
TRBD2	NA	TRBV6-5	TRBJ2-1	CASRSRLASYNEQFF	TGTGCCAGCCGAAGCCGACTAGCATCCTACAATGAGCAGTTCTTC
TRBD1	NA	TRBV4-3	TRBJ1-5	CASSGDRAQPQHF	TGCGCCAGCAGCGGGGACAGGGCTCAGCCCCAGCATTTT
TRBD2	once	TRBV28	TRBJ2-7	CASRTSGSYEQYF	TGTGCCAGCAGGACTAGCGGGAGTTACGAGCAGTACTTC
TRBD1	few	TRBV7-2	TRBJ2-7	CASSRQGARDEQYF	TGTGCCAGCAGCAGACAGGGGGCCCGGGACGAGCAGTACTTC
NA	NA	TRBV24-1	TRBJ1-2	CATSDFWRPFGYTF	TGTGCCACCAGTGATTTCTGGAGACCTTTCGGCTACACCTTC
NA	NA	TRBV6-4	TRBJ2-2	CASSYELNTGELFF	TGTGCCAGCAGCTACGAGCTGAACACCGGGGAGCTGTTTTTT
TRBD1	NA	TRBV5-6	TRBJ2-7	CASSLNRGSYEQYF	TGTGCCAGCAGCTTAAACAGGGGCTCCTACGAGCAGTACTTC
NA	few	TRBV30	TRBJ1-5	CAFRDSNQPQHF	TGTGCCTTCCGGGACTCTAATCAGCCCCAGCATTTT
NA	NA	TRBV3-1/TRBV3-2	TRBJ2-5	CASSPTMGGETQYF	TGTGCCAGCAGCCCAACCATGGGGGGAGAGACCCAGTACTTC
TRBD2	NA	TRBV13	TRBJ2-3	CASSFSSGVTDTQYF	TGTGCCAGCAGCTTTTCTAGCGGCGTCACAGATACGCAGTATTTT